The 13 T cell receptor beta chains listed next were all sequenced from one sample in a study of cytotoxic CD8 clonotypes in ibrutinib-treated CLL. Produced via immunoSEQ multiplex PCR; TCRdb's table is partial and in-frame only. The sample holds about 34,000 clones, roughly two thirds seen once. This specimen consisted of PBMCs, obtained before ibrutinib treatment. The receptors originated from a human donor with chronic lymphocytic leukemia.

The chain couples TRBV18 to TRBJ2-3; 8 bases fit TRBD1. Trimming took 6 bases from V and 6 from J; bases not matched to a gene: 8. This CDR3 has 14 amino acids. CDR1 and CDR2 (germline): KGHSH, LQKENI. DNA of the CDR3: TGTGCCAGCTCTCAAAGGACAGGGACTGATACGCAGTATTTT. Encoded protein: CASSQRTGTDTQYF.

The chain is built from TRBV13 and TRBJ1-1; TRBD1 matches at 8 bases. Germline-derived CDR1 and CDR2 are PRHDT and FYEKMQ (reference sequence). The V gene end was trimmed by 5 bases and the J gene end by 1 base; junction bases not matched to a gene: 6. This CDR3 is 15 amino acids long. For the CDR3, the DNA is TGTGCCAGCAGCCTCGGACAGGGTGGGAACACTGAAGCTTTCTTT. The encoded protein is CASSLGQGGNTEAFF.

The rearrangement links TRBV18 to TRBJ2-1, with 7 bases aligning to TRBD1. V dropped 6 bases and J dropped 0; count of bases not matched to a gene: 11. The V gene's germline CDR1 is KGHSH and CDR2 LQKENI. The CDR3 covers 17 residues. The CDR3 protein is CASSPRQGSSSYNEQFF. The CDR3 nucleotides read TGTGCCAGCTCCCCGAGACAGGGATCCAGCTCCTACAATGAGCAGTTCTTC.

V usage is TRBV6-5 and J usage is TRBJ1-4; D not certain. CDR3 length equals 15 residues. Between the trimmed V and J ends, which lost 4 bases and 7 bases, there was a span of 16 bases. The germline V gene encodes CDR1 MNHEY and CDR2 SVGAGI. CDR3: CASSLTLFDGEKLFF. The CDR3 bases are TGTGCCAGCAGTTTGACGTTATTCGACGGTGAAAAACTGTTTTTT.

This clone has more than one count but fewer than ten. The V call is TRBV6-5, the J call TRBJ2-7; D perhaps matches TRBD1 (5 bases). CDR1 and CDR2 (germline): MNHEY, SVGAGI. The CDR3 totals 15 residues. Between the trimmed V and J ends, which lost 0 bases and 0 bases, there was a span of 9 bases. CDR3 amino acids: CASSYSYRSSYEQYF. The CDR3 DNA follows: TGTGCCAGCAGTTACTCCTACAGGAGCTCCTACGAGCAGTACTTC.

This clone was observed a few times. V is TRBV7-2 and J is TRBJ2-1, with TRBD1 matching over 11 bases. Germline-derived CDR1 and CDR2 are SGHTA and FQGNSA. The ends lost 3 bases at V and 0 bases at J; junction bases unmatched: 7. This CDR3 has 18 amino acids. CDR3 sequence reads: CASSFRDRGSSSYNEQFF. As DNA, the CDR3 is TGTGCCAGCAGCTTCAGGGACAGGGGGTCCAGCTCCTACAATGAGCAGTTCTTC.

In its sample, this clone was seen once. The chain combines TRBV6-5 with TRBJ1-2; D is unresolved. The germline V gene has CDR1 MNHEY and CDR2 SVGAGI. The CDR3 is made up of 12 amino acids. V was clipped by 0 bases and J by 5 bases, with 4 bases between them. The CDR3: CASSYSGYGYTF. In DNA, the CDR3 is TGTGCCAGCAGTTACTCGGGTTATGGCTACACCTTC.

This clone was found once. Written as DNA, the CDR3 is TGTGCCAACCGACAGGAAATAGGCTCACCCCTCCACTTT. Its protein product is CANRQEIGSPLHF. V and J are TRBV10-3 and TRBJ1-6; possibly TRBD1 for D (6 bases). Looked up from germline, CDR1 is ENHRY and CDR2 is SYGVKD. The CDR3 is made up of 13 amino acids. V lost 10 bases to trimming and J lost 10 bases, with 17 bases between them.

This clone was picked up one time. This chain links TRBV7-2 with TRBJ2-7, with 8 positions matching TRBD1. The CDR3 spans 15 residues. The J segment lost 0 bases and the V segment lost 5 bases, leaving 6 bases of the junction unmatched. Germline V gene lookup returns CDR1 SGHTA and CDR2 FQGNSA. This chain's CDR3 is CASSEGQGRSYEQYF. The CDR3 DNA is TGTGCCAGCAGCGAAGGACAGGGTCGCTCCTACGAGCAGTACTTC.

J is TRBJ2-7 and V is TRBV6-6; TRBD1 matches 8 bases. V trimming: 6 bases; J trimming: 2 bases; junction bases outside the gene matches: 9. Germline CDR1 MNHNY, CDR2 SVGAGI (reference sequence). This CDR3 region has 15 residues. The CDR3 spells CASRSGTGGAYEQYF. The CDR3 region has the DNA TGTGCCAGCAGGTCAGGGACAGGTGGGGCCTACGAGCAGTACTTC.

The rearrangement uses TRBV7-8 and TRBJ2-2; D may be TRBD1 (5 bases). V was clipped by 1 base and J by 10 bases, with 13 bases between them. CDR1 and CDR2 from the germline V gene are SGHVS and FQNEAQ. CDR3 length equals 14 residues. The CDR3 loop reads CASSLGGSRPELFF. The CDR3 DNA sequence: TGTGCCAGCAGCTTAGGGGGCAGCCGTCCGGAGCTGTTTTTT.

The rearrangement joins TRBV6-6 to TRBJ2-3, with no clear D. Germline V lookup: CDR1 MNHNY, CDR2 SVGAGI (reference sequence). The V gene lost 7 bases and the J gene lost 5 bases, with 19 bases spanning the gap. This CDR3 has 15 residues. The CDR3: CASTKIRTAGDTQYF. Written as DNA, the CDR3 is TGTGCCAGCACAAAGATTCGGACCGCCGGAGATACGCAGTATTTT.

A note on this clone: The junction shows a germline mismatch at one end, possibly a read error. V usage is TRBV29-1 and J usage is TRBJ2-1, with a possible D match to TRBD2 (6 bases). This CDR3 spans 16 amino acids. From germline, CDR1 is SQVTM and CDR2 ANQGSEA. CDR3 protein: CSVEGAGRSSYNEQFF. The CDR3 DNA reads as TGCAGCGTGGAAGGGGCGGGGCGGAGCTCCTACAATGAGCAGTTCTTC.